This section outlines one TCR beta chain sequence together with its context. The target antigen is unknown. The data are from a study of cytomegalovirus exposure and HLA in healthy donors. The germline V gene encodes CDR1 MNHEY and CDR2 SMNVEV (reference sequence). V lost 6 bases and J 5 bases, leaving 23 bases between the germline ends. This CDR3 comprises 16 residues. Healthy bone marrow donors made up the donor group. Study-level findings and limits: A later analysis revealed that TCR association rates differed between HLA loci, peaking at DRB1 and bottoming out at HLA-C.

With 60 Vbeta and 13 Jbeta primers, the PCR was carried out. Repertoires were generated with immunoSEQ multiplex PCR, while TCRdb's copy carries only in-frame clones and drops some. The table shows about 190,000 clones, with 81% occurring only once. The genes are TRBV27 and TRBJ2-7; possibly TRBD2 for D (6 bases). Sequencing was carried out using PBMCs. This clonotype was obtained from a man between 35 and 55 years old in good health and CMV-seropositive. CDR3 DNA sequence: TGTGCCAGCAGAGGGGTTGGAGCACCCGGAGGGGACGAGCAGTACTTC. It is translated as CASRGVGAPGGDEQYF.